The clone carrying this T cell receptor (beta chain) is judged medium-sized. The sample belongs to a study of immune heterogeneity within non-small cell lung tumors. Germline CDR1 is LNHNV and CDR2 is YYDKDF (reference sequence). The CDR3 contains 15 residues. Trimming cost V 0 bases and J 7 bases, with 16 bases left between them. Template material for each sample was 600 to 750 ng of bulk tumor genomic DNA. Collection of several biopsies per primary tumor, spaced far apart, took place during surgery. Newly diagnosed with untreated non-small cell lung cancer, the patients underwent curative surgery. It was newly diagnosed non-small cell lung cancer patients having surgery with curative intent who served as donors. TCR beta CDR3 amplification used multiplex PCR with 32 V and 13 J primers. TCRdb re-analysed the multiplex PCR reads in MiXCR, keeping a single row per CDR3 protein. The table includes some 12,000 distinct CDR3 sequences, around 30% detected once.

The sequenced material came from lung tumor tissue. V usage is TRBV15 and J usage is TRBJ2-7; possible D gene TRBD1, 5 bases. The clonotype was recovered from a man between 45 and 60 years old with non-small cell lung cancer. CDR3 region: CATSRDRGIWGEQYF. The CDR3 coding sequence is TGTGCCACCAGCAGAGATAGGGGTATTTGGGGAGAGCAGTACTTC.